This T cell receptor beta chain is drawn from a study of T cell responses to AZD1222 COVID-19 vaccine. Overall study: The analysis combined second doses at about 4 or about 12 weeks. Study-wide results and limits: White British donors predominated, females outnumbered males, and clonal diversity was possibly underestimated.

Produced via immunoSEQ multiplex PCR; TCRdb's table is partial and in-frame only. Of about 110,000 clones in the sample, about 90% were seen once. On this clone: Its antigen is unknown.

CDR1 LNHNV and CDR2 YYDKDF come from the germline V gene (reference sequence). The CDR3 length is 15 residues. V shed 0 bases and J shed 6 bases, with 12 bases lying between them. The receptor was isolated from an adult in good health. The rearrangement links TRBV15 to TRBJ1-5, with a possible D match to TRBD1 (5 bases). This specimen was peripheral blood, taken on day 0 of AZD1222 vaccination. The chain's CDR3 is CATSRDREGSQPQHF. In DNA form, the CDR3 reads TGTGCCACCAGCAGAGATCGGGAGGGGAGTCAGCCCCAGCATTTT.